The 22 T cell receptor beta chains reported below all come from one sample, sequenced in a study of cytomegalovirus exposure and HLA in healthy donors. The PCR was carried out with 60 Vbeta primers and 13 Jbeta primers. The repertoire was sequenced with immunoSEQ multiplex PCR; TCRdb's copy has only in-frame clones and lacks some. The table includes 150,000 to 250,000 clones, more than 75% detected once. Sequencing used PBMCs. These receptors were obtained from a woman in her forties or fifties in good health and CMV-seropositive.

This clone is a singleton in its sample. At one end the junction does not follow the germline gene, possibly because of a read error. This chain's CDR3 is CASSLTGSGNTIYF. The CDR3, as DNA: TGCGCCAGCAGCTTGACGGGGTCTGGGAACACCATATATTTT. The chain carries TRBV5-1 and TRBJ1-3; D remains ambiguous. This CDR3 comprises 14 residues. In germline, CDR1 is SGHRS, CDR2 YFSETQ. Filled out from reference TRBV5-1 and TRBJ1-3, the complete variable domain reads KAGVTQTPRYLIKTRGQQVTLSCSPISGHRSVSWYQQTPGQGLQFLFEYFSETQRNKGNFPGRFSGRQFSNSRSEMNVSTLELGDSALYLCASSLTGSGNTIYFGEGSWLTVV.

The rearrangement uses TRBV5-5 and TRBJ2-5; weak D call: TRBD1 (6 bases). CDR3 size: 13 residues. Trimming cost V 0 bases and J 3 bases, with 6 bases left between them. The germline CDR1 and CDR2 sequences are SGHKS and YYEKEE (reference sequence). The CDR3 DNA is TGTGCCAGCAGCTTGGAGGGGGAAGAGACCCAGTACTTC. It yields the protein CASSLEGEETQYF.

The chain carries TRBV5-1 and TRBJ2-7; TRBD2 matches 14 bases. The V gene end was trimmed by 0 bases and the J gene end by 4 bases; junction bases not matched to a gene: 6. This CDR3 has 17 residues. Germline CDR1 SGHRS, CDR2 YFSETQ. The CDR3 coding sequence is TGCGCCAGCAGCTTGGCGACTAGCGGGAGGGCAGAGTACGAGCAGTACTTC. This encodes CASSLATSGRAEYEQYF.

The rearrangement uses TRBV15 and TRBJ2-1, with D tentatively TRBD1 (6 bases). Germline V gene lookup returns CDR1 LNHNV and CDR2 YYDKDF (reference sequence). The CDR3 covers 13 residues. Trimming left V 8 bases short and J 4 bases short, with 12 bases between. Here the CDR3 DNA reads TGTGCCACCGGTCGAGGGACATACAATGAGCAGTTCTTC. Protein: CATGRGTYNEQFF.

The chain couples TRBV11-2 to TRBJ2-7; the D gene is possibly TRBD1 (6 bases). Germline V gene sequence: CDR1 SGHAT, CDR2 FQNNGV. The CDR3 runs to 15 residues. V shed 0 bases and J shed 3 bases, with 12 bases lying between them. CDR3 nucleotide sequence: TGTGCCAGCAGCTTAGACGGGCAGGGGCTCTACGAGCAGTACTTC. It encodes CASSLDGQGLYEQYF.

The sample holds one count of this clone. The rearrangement uses TRBV18 and TRBJ2-1; TRBD2 is a possible D gene (5 bases). There are 16 residues in the CDR3. The V gene's germline CDR1 is KGHSH and CDR2 LQKENI. V gave up 4 bases and J gave up 0 bases, with 13 bases separating them. This CDR3 is CASSLRTGSSYNEQFF. The CDR3 DNA sequence: TGTGCCAGCTCACTCCGGACGGGGAGCTCCTACAATGAGCAGTTCTTC.

The CDR3 nucleotides read TGTGCCAGCAGCTCTCCCTCAAGGGGGCCCCGCTCCTACAATGAGCAGTTCTTC. It translates to CASSSPSRGPRSYNEQFF. The rearrangement joins TRBV7-9 to TRBJ2-1, with 7 bases aligning to TRBD1. CDR3 length equals 18 residues. The germline gives CDR1 SEHNR, CDR2 FQNEAQ (reference sequence). The V and J ends lost 4 bases and 0 bases, in that order; junction bases with no gene match: 12. The entire variable domain, with the rest obtained from reference TRBV7-9 and TRBJ2-1, is as follows: DTGVSQNPRHKITKRGQNVTFRCDPISEHNRLYWYRQTLGQGPEFLTYFQNEAQLEKSRLLSDRFSAERPKGSFSTLEIQRTEQGDSAMYLCASSSPSRGPRSYNEQFFGPGTRLTVL.

The V call is TRBV9, the J call TRBJ1-1, with D unresolved. V was shortened by 4 bases and J by 0 bases, with 13 bases between the two germline ends. Looked up from germline, CDR1 is SGDLS and CDR2 is YYNGEE. The CDR3 is 15 residues long. Written as DNA, the CDR3 is TGTGCCAGCAGCCCGGATGTGGGCCTGAACACTGAAGCTTTCTTT. The encoded protein is CASSPDVGLNTEAFF.

The CDR3 reads CASNSGGNTGELFF. CDR3 nucleotides: TGTGCCAGTAATTCAGGGGGGAACACCGGGGAGCTGTTTTTT. V gene TRBV19 combines with J gene TRBJ2-2, with 7 nucleotides matching TRBD1. The CDR3 extends over 14 amino acids. V was clipped by 7 bases and J by 1 base; unmatched bases: 3. CDR1 LNHDA and CDR2 SQIVND come from the germline V gene (reference sequence).

This chain links TRBV6-4 with TRBJ2-7, with 9 bases that match TRBD2. Trimming at V came to 6 bases and at J to 0 bases, leaving 12 bases not matched to a gene. CDR1 and CDR2 from the germline V gene are MRHNA and SNTAGT. The CDR3 length is 17 residues. CDR3 in amino acids: CASRPYRLAGSSYEQYF. The DNA for the CDR3 is TGTGCCAGCAGACCGTATCGTCTAGCGGGAAGCTCCTACGAGCAGTACTTC.

The J gene is TRBJ2-3, the V gene TRBV6-6; 7 bases line up with TRBD2. The CDR3 contains 13 residues. From germline, CDR1 is MNHNY and CDR2 SVGAGI (reference sequence). V shed 11 bases, J shed 0 bases, and the junction held 5 bases outside the gene matches. The chain's CDR3 is CALGRGSTDTQYF. Here the CDR3 DNA reads TGTGCCCTCGGGCGGGGGAGCACAGATACGCAGTATTTT.

CDR3 region: CASSLVAGQYQETQYF. CDR3 nucleotide sequence: TGTGCCAGCAGTTTGGTGGCAGGGCAGTACCAAGAGACCCAGTACTTC. The chain couples TRBV27 to TRBJ2-5; tentative D call: TRBD1 (5 bases). CDR1 is MNHEY, CDR2 SMNVEV, per germline (reference sequence). The CDR3 is made up of 16 amino acids. Deletions cut 3 bases from V and 0 bases from J, with 14 bases between.

This clone was counted a few times. For the CDR3, the DNA is TGTGCCAGCAGTGCTTCAGGTTACAACTATGGCTACACCTTC. This translates into CASSASGYNYGYTF. This chain connects TRBV2 to TRBJ1-2; D gene ambiguous. Deletions cut 4 bases from V and 2 bases from J, with 11 bases between. The V gene's germline CDR1 is SNHLY and CDR2 FYNNEI. The CDR3 has 14 residues.

V and J are TRBV9 and TRBJ2-7; 8 bases fit TRBD2. With 3 bases clipped from V and 2 bases from J, the junction kept 7 bases outside the gene matches. The germline V gene encodes CDR1 SGDLS and CDR2 YYNGEE. This CDR3 comprises 15 residues. CDR3 nucleotides: TGTGCCAGCAGCGCGCGGGGGGCCCTCACCTACGAGCAGTACTTC. Translating it yields CASSARGALTYEQYF.

This clone was seen only a few times. The gene calls are TRBV4-1 and TRBJ2-5, with 9 bases that match TRBD1. Germline CDR1 MGHRA, CDR2 YSYEKL. The V gene end was trimmed by 1 base and the J gene end by 4 bases; junction bases not matched to a gene: 4. The CDR3 extends over 15 amino acids. CDR3 sequence reads: CASSQGGQGRETQYF. CDR3 sequence (DNA): TGCGCCAGCAGCCAAGGGGGACAGGGACGAGAGACCCAGTACTTC.

The rearrangement joins TRBV27 to TRBJ1-5; perhaps TRBD1 as D (5 bases). The V end lost 0 bases, the J end lost 7 bases, and 13 bases lay between the germline ends. This CDR3 is 15 amino acids long. From germline, CDR1 is MNHEY and CDR2 SMNVEV (reference sequence). The chain's CDR3 is CASSLSRQGWQPQHF. CDR3 DNA sequence: TGTGCCAGCAGTTTATCGAGGCAGGGATGGCAGCCCCAGCATTTT.

The genes are TRBV7-9 and TRBJ1-2; 7 bases are a match to TRBD1. Germline V CDR1 and CDR2: SEHNR, FQNEAQ (reference sequence). Trimming removed 0 bases from V and 4 bases from J; junction bases left unmatched: 5. The CDR3 contains 15 residues. This CDR3 is CASSLAGGGSYGYTF. CDR3 DNA sequence: TGTGCCAGCAGCTTAGCCGGAGGGGGCAGCTATGGCTACACCTTC. Variable domain in full (rest from reference TRBV7-9 and TRBJ1-2): DTGVSQNPRHKITKRGQNVTFRCDPISEHNRLYWYRQTLGQGPEFLTYFQNEAQLEKSRLLSDRFSAERPKGSFSTLEIQRTEQGDSAMYLCASSLAGGGSYGYTFGSGTRLTVV.

The chain has TRBV5-6 and TRBJ1-3; 8 bases fit TRBD1. V lost 4 bases to trimming and J lost 0 bases; unmatched junction nucleotides: 6. The length of the CDR3 is 16 residues. Germline V CDR1 and CDR2: SGHDT, YYEEEE. CDR3 protein: CASSLWTGSSGNTIYF. The CDR3 nucleotides are TGTGCCAGCAGCCTGTGGACAGGGAGCTCTGGAAACACCATATATTTT.

This clone was observed a single time. The V and J genes are TRBV7-8 and TRBJ1-5; TRBD1 matches at 8 bases. V dropped 6 bases and J dropped 1; count of bases not matched to a gene: 8. In germline, CDR1 is SGHVS, CDR2 FQNEAQ. The CDR3 covers 16 residues. The CDR3 coding sequence is TGTGCCAGCAGTCCTCGACAGGGGCTGAGCAATCAGCCCCAGCATTTT. This codes for CASSPRQGLSNQPQHF.

This sequence joins TRBV27 and TRBJ2-2; D might be TRBD2 (6 bases). The CDR3 length is 13 residues. Germline assignment: CDR1 MNHEY and CDR2 SMNVEV (reference sequence). Deletions cut 8 bases from V and 4 bases from J, with 11 bases between. The CDR3, as DNA: TGTGCCAGCCCTCGGGGGACCACCGGGGAGCTGTTTTTT. Translation gives CASPRGTTGELFF.

The table lists this clone with a few counts. The J gene is TRBJ2-2, the V gene TRBV5-4; the D gene is possibly TRBD1 (6 bases). V shed 5 bases and J shed 3 bases, with 11 bases lying between them. The CDR3 length is 14 residues. Germline V lookup: CDR1 SGHNT, CDR2 YYREEE (reference sequence). Written as DNA, the CDR3 is TGTGCCAGCAGGATAGGGGGAGACACCGGGGAGCTGTTTTTT. This translates into CASRIGGDTGELFF.

The J gene is TRBJ1-2, the V gene TRBV18; 8 bases are a match to TRBD1. The CDR3 has 14 residues. The ends lost 4 bases at V and 4 bases at J; junction bases unmatched: 5. The germline V gene encodes CDR1 KGHSH and CDR2 LQKENI. CDR3 sequence (DNA): TGTGCCAGCTCACAGGACAGGGAGGCCTATGGCTACACCTTC. Amino acids: CASSQDREAYGYTF.